This T cell receptor beta chain was sequenced for a study of naive and memory T cell subsets. The CDR3 covers 18 residues. Looked up from germline, CDR1 is SQVTM and CDR2 is ANQGSEA. V was pared by 3 bases and J by 2 bases, with 13 bases of the junction left unmatched. TCR cDNA received a 3' ligated oligonucleotide that carried a UMI. This clonotype was seen repeatedly, ten times or more. Amplification of ligated cDNA took four PCR rounds with SP2 and nested alpha and beta constant primers. For blood and skin samples, reverse transcription used TCR alpha and beta constant primers. TCRdb re-analysed the 5' RACE reads in MiXCR, keeping a single row per CDR3 protein. The sample consists of about 62,000 distinct CDR3 sequences, 8% of them appearing once.

The chain combines TRBV29-1 with TRBJ1-5; 10 nucleotides agree with TRBD1. The origin of this receptor is a female donor in good health. The CDR3 nucleotides are TGCAGCGTTGACCCTATAGGGACAGGGGAGCATCGCAATCAGCCCCAGCATTTT. Its protein product is CSVDPIGTGEHRNQPQHF.